The sequence of this T cell receptor beta chain was determined in a study of early T cells in non-severe SARS-CoV-2 infection. Study-wide background: Sequencing of bulk RNA from unsorted whole blood was done, without chain pairing. Findings of the study overall: VDJdb matching skewed toward anti-spike CD8 responses, missing private and CD4 specificities.

Individual cDNA molecules were tagged with unique molecular identifiers, the study reported. MiXCR was run by TCRdb on the 5' RACE reads, yielding one entry per CDR3 protein. The table includes under 95,000 distinct CDR3 sequences, approximately 12% detected once. Germline V gene sequence: CDR1 SGDLS, CDR2 YYNGEE. Trimming removed 3 bases at V and 7 bases at J, with 8 bases between. The CDR3 has 13 residues. This clonotype was counted many times. Its antigen is not known. The V and J genes are TRBV9 and TRBJ1-6; D not certain. This clonotype was sampled from an adult who was a healthcare worker with PCR-confirmed SARS-CoV-2 infection or an uninfected control (not recorded which). The sequencing input was whole blood. CDR3 sequence reads: CASSATGNSPLHF. As DNA, the CDR3 is TGTGCCAGCAGCGCCACCGGCAATTCACCCCTCCACTTT.